Given below is one T cell receptor (beta chain) in context. Its antigen is as yet unknown. Clones were sequenced by immunoSEQ multiplex PCR, and TCRdb holds only the in-frame ones, with some missing. The data show 150,000 to 200,000 clones, around 94% seen once. This specimen comes from a study of T cell responses to AZD1222 COVID-19 vaccine. Study conclusions and caveats: No day 14 peak samples; only post-peak repertoires were characterized. White British ancestry dominated among donors, who included more females, and clonal diversity was possibly underestimated. Of the AZD1222 recipients, only 5 or 6 were seropositive at baseline. Nearly half of the spike-specific TCRs reportedly recognize variant regions that carry no mutations.

V was clipped by 7 bases and J by 2 bases, with 10 bases between them. CDR1 is LNHDA, CDR2 SQIVND, per germline (reference sequence). The CDR3 length is 13 residues. The V and J genes are TRBV19 and TRBJ2-3; D unclear. The sample was peripheral blood, taken 28 days after the second dose of the MenACWY control vaccine. This sequence originates from an adult who received the MenACWY meningococcal vaccine as a control. CDR3 nucleotide sequence: TGTGCCAGTATTGGAGCACACACAGATACGCAGTATTTT. Translating it yields CASIGAHTDTQYF.